Shown below are 8 T cell receptor beta chains from a single sample sequenced in a study of T cell responses to AZD1222 COVID-19 vaccine. The assay was immunoSEQ multiplex PCR, and TCRdb's table has in-frame clones only and misses some. The top ten clones hold approximately 1.1% of a sample with approximately 120,000 clones, 92% of them seen once. Specimen: peripheral blood, collected on day 0 of AZD1222 vaccination. The source of these receptors is an adult in good health.

The chain employs TRBV27 and TRBJ2-1, with 12 nucleotides matching TRBD2. V shed 6 bases, J shed 7 bases, and the junction held 7 bases outside the gene matches. Germline CDR1 is MNHEY and CDR2 is SMNVEV (reference sequence). The length of the CDR3 is 15 residues. CDR3 nucleotides: TGTGCCAGCAGAATTCTAGCGGGAGGGCAAAATGAGCAGTTCTTC. Translated, it gives CASRILAGGQNEQFF.

The rearrangement uses TRBV4-2 and TRBJ2-1; weak D call: TRBD2 (6 bases). Trimming left V 2 bases short and J 2 bases short, with 13 bases between. Germline V gene lookup returns CDR1 LGHNA and CDR2 YNFKEQ. The length of the CDR3 is 16 residues. CDR3: CASSQQTSTAYNEQFF. The CDR3 region has the DNA TGTGCCAGCAGCCAACAGACTAGTACCGCCTACAATGAGCAGTTCTTC.

This chain joins TRBV19 and TRBJ2-7; 9 bases are a match to TRBD1. The CDR3 runs to 15 residues. Germline CDR1 is LNHDA and CDR2 is SQIVND (reference sequence). The V segment lost 7 bases and the J segment 4 bases; nucleotides outside the gene matches: 11. The DNA for the CDR3 is TGTGCCAGTAAGGTGACAGGGGGGATTATTTACGAGCAGTACTTC. It encodes CASKVTGGIIYEQYF.

The genes are TRBV9 and TRBJ2-3, with D possibly being TRBD1 (5 bases). CDR3 size: 15 residues. Germline V gene lookup returns CDR1 SGDLS and CDR2 YYNGEE. V lost 3 bases to trimming and J lost 2 bases, with 13 bases between them. The CDR3 loop reads CASSAPQGFTDTQYF. For the CDR3, the DNA is TGTGCCAGCAGCGCTCCCCAGGGATTCACAGATACGCAGTATTTT. Full variable domain (outside the CDR3, taken from reference TRBV9 and TRBJ2-3): DSGVTQTPKHLITATGQRVTLRCSPRSGDLSVYWYQQSLDQGLQFLIQYYNGEERAKGNILERFSAQQFPDLHSELNLSSLELGDSALYFCASSAPQGFTDTQYFGPGTRLTVL.

The chain combines TRBV11-2 with TRBJ1-2, with D unclear. Trimming removed 3 bases at V and 4 bases at J, with 9 bases between. The CDR3 extends over 13 amino acids. CDR1 is SGHAT and CDR2 is FQNNGV in the germline V gene. In nucleotides, the CDR3 is TGTGCCAGCAGCTTTACAGAGAGCTATGGCTACACCTTC. Protein sequence: CASSFTESYGYTF.

This clone has a single count. The chain employs TRBV9 and TRBJ2-2, with a tentative D call TRBD1 (6 bases). The CDR3 contains 18 residues. The germline V gene encodes CDR1 SGDLS and CDR2 YYNGEE. Trimming removed 0 bases at V and 0 bases at J, with 15 bases between. CDR3 coding DNA: TGTGCCAGCAGCGTAGAAGTTGTAGGGGGATCGAACACCGGGGAGCTGTTTTTT. Translated: CASSVEVVGGSNTGELFF. The whole variable domain, remainder taken from reference TRBV9 and TRBJ2-2, is DSGVTQTPKHLITATGQRVTLRCSPRSGDLSVYWYQQSLDQGLQFLIQYYNGEERAKGNILERFSAQQFPDLHSELNLSSLELGDSALYFCASSVEVVGGSNTGELFFGEGSRLTVL.

The J gene is TRBJ2-6, the V gene TRBV7-9, with a tentative D call TRBD1 (5 bases). V lost 4 bases and J lost 2, with 12 bases in between. Germline V gene lookup returns CDR1 SEHNR and CDR2 FQNEAQ (reference sequence). The CDR3 spans 16 residues. CDR3 loop: CASSSLRVTGANVLTF. The CDR3 DNA reads TGTGCCAGCAGCTCACTCAGGGTCACTGGGGCCAACGTCCTGACTTTC.

V and J are TRBV5-5 and TRBJ1-1, with D unresolved. The CDR3 totals 13 residues. The V gene lost 5 bases and the J gene lost 1 base, with 9 bases spanning the gap. In germline, CDR1 is SGHKS, CDR2 YYEKEE (reference sequence). For the CDR3, the DNA is TGTGCCAGCAGTCACACACCGAACACTGAAGCTTTCTTT. This gives the protein CASSHTPNTEAFF.